This T cell receptor beta chain is from a study of blood T cell repertoires in COVID-19 (dated by TCRdb to 2020 to 2022). Background for the entire study: The collaborator samples originated in the United States, Italy and Spain and spanned the acute and convalescent phases of COVID-19. The prospective study material was composed of cDNA or gDNA derived from T cells, B-cell-depleted T cells, or PBMCs. The dataset comprised deeply sampled blood TCRbeta repertoires from subjects exposed to, actively infected with, or recovered from COVID-19. A freely available public database, intended as a resource for researchers studying the immune response to SARS-CoV-2, is where the repertoires were released. Samples were obtained from the ongoing ImmuneRACE study (first 160 participants) and from over 1,000 subjects provided by 6 global collaborators. A de-identified subject ID, COVID-19 status, age in years and sex were almost always included in the sample metadata. Where available, HLA class I and class II types were taken from metadata supplied by the sample provider and were not determined by assay-based typing.

The germline V gene encodes CDR1 MGHRA and CDR2 YSYEKL. Taken from cysteine to phenylalanine, the CDR3 has 15 residues. The kept DNA is CDR3 alone, 45 bases in frame from the first base. V is clipped by 1 base and J by 2 bases, and the sequence between their germline boundaries is 11 bases long. Concerning this clone: Its antigen has not been determined. No base quality values were provided; no much bigger clone lies one nucleotide off.

Collaborating institutions collected whole blood in K2EDTA tubes following their own protocols. For TCRbeta analysis, collaborators shipped samples in one of three forms: frozen whole blood, isolated PBMCs, or DNA extracted from either of those sample types. Beyond this particular receptor, the publication reports: The quantity of clinical and demographic metadata differed by source and by participant and was supplied without curation.

The immunoSEQ Assay, a bias-controlled multiplex PCR, was used to amplify TCRbeta CDR3 regions from genomic DNA. The paper's processing steps were these. Within the assay, amplification of reference gene primers was used to estimate how many nucleated cells each sample contained. Sequence reads were collapsed and filtered to measure the absolute abundance of every unique TCRbeta CDR3 rearrangement. For each sample, productive Simpson clonality was calculated as the square root of Simpson's diversity index over productive rearrangements. TCRdb's version of the immuneACCESS table is confined to in-frame rearrangements and falls short of the full clone set. An unresolved V gene accounts for under half of the shortfall where checked; the remainder is of unknown origin. The V and J calls and the clone size are those of that table, but D and trimming were determined from the DNA. This sample comprises about 40,000 clones, about 86% of them detected only once. Less than 3.5% of the sample comes from the top ten.

This clonotype was obtained from an older woman with acute or convalescent COVID-19. The chain links TRBV4-1 with TRBJ1-1; no D gene call is confident. The sequenced material came from peripheral blood. The nucleotides are TGCGCCAGCAGCCAAGTTTTAGCAGTAAACACTGAAGCTTTCTTT. Its amino acids are CASSQVLAVNTEAFF.